What follows are 27 T cell receptor beta chains derived from one specimen sequenced in a study of T-cell memory formation after mild COVID-19. TCRdb passed the 5' RACE reads through MiXCR, listing each CDR3 protein once. Of about 400,000 distinct CDR3 sequences in the sample, 20% to 30% were seen once. The sample comprised PBMCs or a T cell subset sorted from them (not recorded which). These receptors were taken from an adult woman who had mild COVID-19 (a few samples of this study predate the infection). Cell type and time point are not known.

This chain links TRBV4-3 with TRBJ2-5; D possibly corresponds to TRBD2 (5 bases). The CDR3 runs 14 residues. V was cut by 4 bases and J by 5 bases, with 14 bases left in between. Germline V lookup: CDR1 LGHNA, CDR2 YSLEER. This chain's CDR3 is CASSPVVGVETQYF. The CDR3 DNA reads TGCGCCAGCAGCCCGGTAGTCGGGGTCGAGACCCAGTACTTC.

The chain couples TRBV25-1 to TRBJ1-1, with D unresolved. V lost 8 bases, J lost 3 bases, and 7 bases lay in between. The CDR3 is 11 amino acids. CDR1 is MGHDK, CDR2 SYGVNS, per germline. The CDR3 protein is CASRADTEAFF. The CDR3 nucleotides read TGTGCCAGCCGGGCAGACACTGAAGCTTTCTTT.

The V gene is TRBV19, the J gene TRBJ1-1; D is undetermined. The ends were cut back, 7 bases at V and 6 bases at J, with 12 bases in the middle. The germline V gene has CDR1 LNHDA and CDR2 SQIVND (reference sequence). The CDR3 length is 12 residues. CDR3 sequence: CASTGRGAEAFF. For the CDR3, the DNA is TGTGCCAGTACCGGTCGGGGTGCTGAAGCTTTCTTT.

This clonotype came up a few times. This chain uses TRBV5-1 with TRBJ2-3; possible D gene TRBD1, 5 bases. This CDR3 has 16 amino acids. Trimming removed 0 bases at V and 6 bases at J, with 17 bases between. Germline V gene sequence: CDR1 SGHRS, CDR2 YFSETQ. The CDR3 loop is CASSLELSTAGDTQYF. CDR3 DNA sequence: TGCGCCAGCAGCTTGGAGCTTTCGACAGCCGGGGATACGCAGTATTTT.

This clonotype was picked up a small number of times. The gene calls are TRBV5-1 and TRBJ2-3, with D tentatively TRBD1 (5 bases). This CDR3 region has 16 residues. V was clipped by 0 bases and J by 0 bases, with 11 bases between them. CDR1 and CDR2 (germline): SGHRS, YFSETQ. In DNA form, the CDR3 reads TGCGCCAGCAGCTTGGTTTCCCCAGGGAGCACAGATACGCAGTATTTT. Its protein is CASSLVSPGSTDTQYF.

This clonotype was seen more than once but under ten times. This chain joins TRBV5-1 and TRBJ1-1; TRBD1 might be the D (6 bases). Germline V gene data show CDR1 as SGHRS and CDR2 as YFSETQ. There are 16 residues in the CDR3. The V gene lost 4 bases and the J gene lost 0 bases, with 16 bases spanning the gap. CDR3 coding DNA: TGCGCCAGCAGCCCGATCACCACAGGGATGAACACTGAAGCTTTCTTT. Its protein is CASSPITTGMNTEAFF.

V gene TRBV29-1 combines with J gene TRBJ1-1; possibly TRBD1 for D (5 bases). The germline V gene encodes CDR1 SQVTM and CDR2 ANQGSEA. The CDR3 length is 10 residues. Trimming left V 5 bases short and J 8 bases short, with 9 bases between. The CDR3 loop reads CSVYWTEAFF. DNA of the CDR3: TGCAGCGTTTATTGGACAGAAGCTTTCTTT. Filled out from reference TRBV29-1 and TRBJ1-1, the complete variable domain reads SAVISQKPSRDICQRGTSLTIQCQVDSQVTMMFWYRQQPGQSLTLIATANQGSEATYESGFVIDKFPISRPNLTFSTLTVSNMSPEDSSIYLCSVYWTEAFFGQGTRLTVV.

This clonotype has more than one count but fewer than ten. V gene TRBV4-1 combines with J gene TRBJ2-7; perhaps TRBD2 as D (5 bases). With 0 bases removed from V and 0 bases from J, the gap between germline ends came to 9 bases. This CDR3 spans 15 amino acids. In germline, CDR1 is MGHRA, CDR2 YSYEKL. The CDR3 sequence: CASSQEWRASYEQYF. CDR3 in DNA: TGCGCCAGCAGCCAAGAGTGGCGGGCCTCCTACGAGCAGTACTTC.

The CDR3 sequence is CASSQERVPGELFF. CDR3 nucleotide sequence: TGTGCCAGCAGCCAAGAAAGAGTCCCCGGGGAGCTGTTTTTT. The rearrangement uses TRBV3-1 and TRBJ2-2; D not resolved. CDR1 and CDR2 from the germline V gene are LGHDT and YNNKEL (reference sequence). Deletions cut 0 bases from V and 6 bases from J, with 8 bases between. The CDR3 consists of 14 residues.

The rearrangement joins TRBV20-1 to TRBJ2-5, with 7 bases that match TRBD1. Per the germline V gene, CDR1 is DFQATT and CDR2 is SNEGSKA (reference sequence). V trimming: 0 bases; J trimming: 2 bases; junction bases outside the gene matches: 6. This CDR3 spans 15 amino acids. The CDR3 region has the DNA TGCAGTGCTAGAGACGGACAGGATTCACAAGAGACCCAGTACTTC. Protein: CSARDGQDSQETQYF.

The CDR3 DNA is TGTGCCAGCAGCATACAGGGAGAAAGCACAGATACGCAGTATTTT. Its protein product is CASSIQGESTDTQYF. The rearrangement links TRBV5-5 to TRBJ2-3; a possible D gene is TRBD1 (6 bases). The CDR3 contains 15 residues. Trimming left V 4 bases short and J 0 bases short, with 12 bases between. Germline V gives CDR1 SGHKS, CDR2 YYEKEE (reference sequence).

This clonotype was picked up a small number of times. The CDR3 sequence: CASIGQGWADTQYF. CDR3 nucleotide sequence: TGTGCCAGCATCGGACAGGGGTGGGCAGATACGCAGTATTTT. The chain employs TRBV12-3 or TRBV12-4 and TRBJ2-3; 9 bases map to TRBD1. Losses at the gene ends were 7 bases for V and 4 bases for J; bases not matched to a gene: 6. The CDR3 has 14 amino acids.

This clonotype has a handful of counts. V gene TRBV24-1 combines with J gene TRBJ2-1; weak D call: TRBD2 (5 bases). Trimming shortened V by 3 bases and J by 0 bases, and 5 bases separated the two germline ends. The length of the CDR3 is 14 residues. Germline V gene lookup returns CDR1 KGHDR and CDR2 SFDVKD. The CDR3 loop reads CATSDEGSYNEQFF. In nucleotides, the CDR3 is TGTGCCACCAGTGATGAGGGCTCCTACAATGAGCAGTTCTTC.

The chain couples TRBV18 to TRBJ2-7; 11 nucleotides agree with TRBD2. CDR1 and CDR2 from the germline V gene are KGHSH and LQKENI. This CDR3 is 16 amino acids long. J lost 3 bases, V lost 4 bases, and 8 bases had no gene match. This CDR3 is CASSLTGTSGVYEQYF. In DNA, the CDR3 is TGTGCCAGCTCACTCACCGGGACTAGCGGCGTCTACGAGCAGTACTTC.

This clonotype has just a few counts. J is TRBJ2-3 and V is TRBV9; D is possibly TRBD2 (6 bases). The CDR3 totals 14 residues. Germline-derived CDR1 and CDR2 are SGDLS and YYNGEE. Trimming removed 3 bases at V and 5 bases at J, with 13 bases between. As DNA, the CDR3 is TGTGCCAGCAGCGGTAGCGGTAATGGAGATACGCAGTATTTT. Translating it yields CASSGSGNGDTQYF.

This clonotype was detected a few times. The rearrangement uses TRBV12-3 or TRBV12-4 and TRBJ1-2; possible D gene TRBD1, 6 bases. The CDR3 loop spans 15 amino acids. Trimming removed 5 bases from V and 4 bases from J, with 17 bases in between. The DNA for the CDR3 is TGTGCCAGCAGTCCCCCCGGGGTCAGGGGCTATGGCTACACCTTC. As protein: CASSPPGVRGYGYTF.

The rearrangement joins TRBV5-4 to TRBJ2-7, with a tentative D call TRBD1 (5 bases). Germline V gene data show CDR1 as SGHNT and CDR2 as YYREEE (reference sequence). The V end was cut by 3 bases, the J end by 0 bases, with 13 bases between. This CDR3 comprises 15 residues. The CDR3 loop is CASSWSTDSSYEQYF. The CDR3 nucleotides read TGTGCCAGCAGCTGGTCGACAGATTCCTCCTACGAGCAGTACTTC. Using reference TRBV5-4 and TRBJ2-7 for the parts outside the CDR3, the full variable domain is ETGVTQSPTHLIKTRGQQVTLRCSSQSGHNTVSWYQQALGQGPQFIFQYYREEENGRGNFPPRFSGLQFPNYSSELNVNALELDDSALYLCASSWSTDSSYEQYFGPGTRLTVT.

J is TRBJ2-2 and V is TRBV5-1; TRBD1 aligns across 8 bases. With 2 bases clipped from V and 4 bases from J, the junction kept 4 bases outside the gene matches. This CDR3 contains 15 residues. The V gene's germline CDR1 is SGHRS and CDR2 YFSETQ. The CDR3 region has the DNA TGCGCCAGCAGCTTTGGGCAGGGGGCCACCGGGGAGCTGTTTTTT. It codes for CASSFGQGATGELFF.

This clonotype was seen a handful of times. The CDR3 reads CATSRTVAGADTQYF. CDR3 DNA sequence: TGTGCCACCAGCAGAACGGTAGCGGGAGCAGATACGCAGTATTTT. J is TRBJ2-3 and V is TRBV15, with 9 bases that match TRBD2. CDR1 is LNHNV and CDR2 is YYDKDF in the germline V gene (reference sequence). Germline trimming cut 2 bases from V and 4 bases from J; bases unmatched to any gene: 4. The CDR3 sequence is 15 residues long.

This clonotype has at least ten counts. V gene TRBV24-1 combines with J gene TRBJ2-3; 7 bases match TRBD1. V lost 7 bases to trimming and J lost 3 bases; unmatched junction nucleotides: 9. CDR3 length equals 15 residues. Germline V gives CDR1 KGHDR, CDR2 SFDVKD. In DNA form, the CDR3 reads TGTGCCACCAGCGGGACAGTCGACAGGACAGATACGCAGTATTTT. Encoded protein: CATSGTVDRTDTQYF.

This clonotype was recorded a few times. One end of the junction does not line up with germline, which may come from a read error. The chain joins TRBV5-1 to TRBJ1-2, with D hard to call. From germline, CDR1 is SGHRS and CDR2 YFSETQ. The CDR3 length is 12 residues. CDR3 DNA sequence: TGCGCCAGCAGCTTGGGGTGGACTTCCCTATTCTTC. It encodes CASSLGWTSLFF.

The V gene is TRBV28, the J gene TRBJ2-7; D is unclear. This CDR3 has 13 amino acids. V was cut by 8 bases and J by 5 bases, with 16 bases left in between. Germline CDR1 is MDHEN and CDR2 is SYDVKM. The CDR3 DNA sequence: TGTGCCAGCCGTCCCCCCAATCGAGACGAGCAGTACTTC. Encoded protein: CASRPPNRDEQYF.

The gene calls are TRBV25-1 and TRBJ1-1, with TRBD1 matching 10 bases. J lost 5 bases, V lost 5 bases, and 5 bases had no gene match. Germline CDR1 and CDR2: MGHDK and SYGVNS. The CDR3 is 14 amino acids. CDR3 sequence: CASSRWTGGTEAFF. The CDR3 bases are TGTGCCAGCAGTCGATGGACAGGGGGTACTGAAGCTTTCTTT. Based on the CDR3 plus reference TRBV25-1 and TRBJ1-1, the full variable domain is EADIYQTPRYLVIGTGKKITLECSQTMGHDKMYWYQQDPGMELHLIHYSYGVNSTEKGDLSSESTVSRIRTEHFPLTLESARPSHTSQYLCASSRWTGGTEAFFGQGTRLTVV.

The J gene is TRBJ1-3, the V gene TRBV7-8, with D hard to call. The CDR3 covers 14 residues. Germline CDR1 reads SGHVS; CDR2 reads FQNEAQ. Trimming stripped 1 base from V and 0 bases from J, with 4 bases between. The CDR3: CASSLDPSGNTIYF. Here the CDR3 DNA reads TGTGCCAGCAGCTTAGATCCCTCTGGAAACACCATATATTTT.

The V call is TRBV12-3 or TRBV12-4, the J call TRBJ2-3; TRBD2 matches 8 bases. This CDR3 comprises 17 residues. J was trimmed by 3 bases and V by 0 bases; bases with no gene match: 8. In nucleotides, the CDR3 is TGTGCCAGCAGTTTAGCGATGAGCGGGAGCAAGACAGATACGCAGTATTTT. As protein: CASSLAMSGSKTDTQYF.

V and J are TRBV7-9 and TRBJ2-5; unclear D gene. The germline V gene encodes CDR1 SEHNR and CDR2 FQNEAQ (reference sequence). V lost 8 bases and J lost 1, with 11 bases in between. This CDR3 has 13 residues. DNA for the CDR3: TGTGCCAGCTCCACAGTGACCCAAGAGACCCAGTACTTC. Translated, it gives CASSTVTQETQYF. Drawing the rest from reference TRBV7-9 and TRBJ2-5, the complete variable domain is DTGVSQNPRHKITKRGQNVTFRCDPISEHNRLYWYRQTLGQGPEFLTYFQNEAQLEKSRLLSDRFSAERPKGSFSTLEIQRTEQGDSAMYLCASSTVTQETQYFGPGTRLLVL.

This clonotype was counted only a few times. J is TRBJ1-4 and V is TRBV5-1; D not resolved. Germline CDR1 is SGHRS and CDR2 is YFSETQ. This CDR3 has 14 residues. Trimming cost V 4 bases and J 0 bases, with 7 bases left between them. The DNA of the CDR3 is TGCGCCAGCAGCGTGAGCGCAACTAATGAAAAACTGTTTTTT. The encoded protein is CASSVSATNEKLFF.